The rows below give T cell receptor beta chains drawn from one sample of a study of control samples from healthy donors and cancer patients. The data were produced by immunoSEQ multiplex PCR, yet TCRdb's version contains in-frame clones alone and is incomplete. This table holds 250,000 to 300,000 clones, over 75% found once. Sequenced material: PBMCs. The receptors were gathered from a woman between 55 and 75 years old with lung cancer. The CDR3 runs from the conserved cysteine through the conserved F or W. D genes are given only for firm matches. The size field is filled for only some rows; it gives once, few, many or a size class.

cdr3_aa: CASSLVRANSPLHF
cdr3_nt: TGTGCCAGCAGTTTAGTCAGGGCAAATTCACCCCTCCACTTT
j_call: TRBJ1-6
d_call: -
v_call: TRBV28
clone_size: once

cdr3_aa: CASSVTGTHPTFF
cdr3_nt: TGTGCCAGCAGTGTCACAGGGACCCACCCGACTTTCTTT
j_call: TRBJ1-1
d_call: -
v_call: TRBV2
clone_size: -

cdr3_aa: CASSGQPGDGYTF
cdr3_nt: TGCGCCAGTTCGGGACAGCCTGGCGATGGCTACACCTTC
j_call: TRBJ1-2
d_call: TRBD1
v_call: TRBV5-1
clone_size: few

cdr3_aa: CASSFPEQFF
cdr3_nt: TGTGCCAGCAGCTTTCCCGAGCAGTTCTTC
j_call: TRBJ2-1
d_call: -
v_call: TRBV7-2
clone_size: -

cdr3_aa: CASSSLKRDPPHTQYF
cdr3_nt: TGTGCCAGCAGCTCCCTAAAACGCGACCCTCCCCATACGCAGTATTTT
j_call: TRBJ2-3
d_call: -
v_call: TRBV11-2
clone_size: -

cdr3_aa: CATSDWVAGGFTDTQYF
cdr3_nt: TGTGCCACCAGTGATTGGGTGGCGGGAGGGTTCACAGATACGCAGTATTTT
j_call: TRBJ2-3
d_call: TRBD2
v_call: TRBV24-1
clone_size: -

cdr3_aa: CASSPVGEHQPQHF
cdr3_nt: TGTGCCAGCAGCCCAGTGGGGGAACATCAGCCCCAGCATTTT
j_call: TRBJ1-5
d_call: -
v_call: TRBV5-5
clone_size: -

cdr3_aa: CASSPGQGFTEAFF
cdr3_nt: TGTGCCAGCAGCCCGGGACAGGGCTTCACTGAAGCTTTCTTT
j_call: TRBJ1-1
d_call: TRBD1
v_call: TRBV7-3
clone_size: -

cdr3_aa: CASSANGIPSYEQYF
cdr3_nt: TGTGCCAGCAGCGCTAACGGAATTCCCTCCTACGAGCAGTACTTC
j_call: TRBJ2-7
d_call: -
v_call: TRBV7-9
clone_size: -

cdr3_aa: CATSDSRDFQETQYF
cdr3_nt: TGTGCCACCAGTGATAGCCGGGACTTCCAAGAGACCCAGTACTTC
j_call: TRBJ2-5
d_call: -
v_call: TRBV24-1
clone_size: -

cdr3_aa: CAWGVGANVLTF
cdr3_nt: TGTGCCTGGGGTGTTGGGGCCAACGTCCTGACTTTC
j_call: TRBJ2-6
d_call: -
v_call: TRBV30
clone_size: -

cdr3_aa: CATWDSYEQYF
cdr3_nt: TGTGCCACCTGGGACAGCTACGAGCAGTACTTC
j_call: TRBJ2-7
d_call: TRBD1
v_call: TRBV10-3
clone_size: -

cdr3_aa: CASSSGLAVPKETQYF
cdr3_nt: TGTGCCAGCAGCTCAGGACTAGCGGTTCCAAAAGAGACCCAGTACTTC
j_call: TRBJ2-5
d_call: TRBD2
v_call: TRBV13
clone_size: -

cdr3_aa: CASSQGPGSTDTQYF
cdr3_nt: TGTGCCAGCAGCCAAGGCCCAGGCAGCACAGATACGCAGTATTTT
j_call: TRBJ2-3
d_call: -
v_call: TRBV4-2
clone_size: few

cdr3_aa: CASRPAVAGHNEQFF
cdr3_nt: TGTGCCAGCAGACCAGCGGTAGCGGGACACAATGAGCAGTTCTTC
j_call: TRBJ2-1
d_call: TRBD2
v_call: TRBV27
clone_size: few